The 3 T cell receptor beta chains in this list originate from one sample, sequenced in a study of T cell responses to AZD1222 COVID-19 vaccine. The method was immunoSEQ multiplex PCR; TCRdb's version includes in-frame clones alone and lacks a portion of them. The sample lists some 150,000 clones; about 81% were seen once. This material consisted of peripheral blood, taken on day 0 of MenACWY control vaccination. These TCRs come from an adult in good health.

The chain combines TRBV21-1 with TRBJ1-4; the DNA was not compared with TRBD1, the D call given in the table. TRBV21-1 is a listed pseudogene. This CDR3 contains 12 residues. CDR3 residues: CAWGQELEKLFF. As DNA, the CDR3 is TGTGCCTGGGGACAGGAGCTCGAAAAACTGTTTTTT.

DNA of the CDR3: TGTGCCAGCAGCCCGTATACGAACACTGAAGCTTTCTTT. Translation: CASSPYTNTEAFF. The gene calls are TRBV6-6 and TRBJ1-1; D is uncertain. Trimming shortened V by 6 bases and J by 1 base, and 9 bases separated the two germline ends. CDR1 is MNHNY, CDR2 SVGAGI, per germline (reference sequence). This CDR3 comprises 13 residues.

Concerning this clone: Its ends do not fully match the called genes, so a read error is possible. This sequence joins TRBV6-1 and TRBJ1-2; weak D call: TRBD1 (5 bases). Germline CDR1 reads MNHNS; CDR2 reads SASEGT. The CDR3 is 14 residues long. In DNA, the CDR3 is TGTGCCAGCAGCGAAGGGGCGATGAGCTATGGCTACACCTTC. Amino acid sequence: CASSEGAMSYGYTF.